A selection of T cell receptor beta chains follows, all from one sample in a study of identical twins. TCRdb processed the 5' RACE reads anew with MiXCR; each CDR3 protein has one entry. This sample carries 450,000 to 500,000 distinct CDR3 sequences, roughly an eighth of them seen once, and the ten largest clones take more than 0.8%. The sample also formed part of further work on yellow fever vaccine responses in identical twins.

The specimen was CD4+ T cells sorted from blood. The receptors originated from a woman younger than 35 in good health. Each CDR3 is given with its conserved first and last residue. Not every row has a clone size; where given, it reads once, few, many or a size class.

CDR3 protein	V gene	clone size	J gene	CDR3 length
CASRSDTEAFF	TRBV6-5	few	TRBJ1-1	11
CASSSPAGGEYNEQFF	TRBV28	-	TRBJ2-1	16
CASSLVRVSYNEQFF	TRBV5-6	-	TRBJ2-1	15
CASSQGLAGNYEQYF	TRBV5-1	many	TRBJ2-7	15
CASSLRMDRLLGEETQYF	TRBV11-2	-	TRBJ2-5	18
CASSLADRINYEQYF	TRBV5-4	-	TRBJ2-7	15
CASSYQGGSNQPQHF	TRBV6-5	few	TRBJ1-5	15
CASTGPSGSYNEQFF	TRBV2	few	TRBJ2-1	15
CASTAGGFGYTF	TRBV5-1	-	TRBJ1-2	12
CASSLVTRGQETQYF	TRBV5-8	many	TRBJ2-5	15
CASSFPGVLTQYF	TRBV5-1	few	TRBJ2-3	13
CASSFASGLGGEQFF	TRBV11-2	few	TRBJ2-1	15
CASREQSTDTQYF	TRBV6-1	few	TRBJ2-3	13
CASSQESLAGFGELFF	TRBV4-3	-	TRBJ2-2	16
CASSYRDRAQEKLFF	TRBV5-4	-	TRBJ1-4	15
CASRSTGGSEQFF	TRBV7-9	-	TRBJ2-1	13
CAISERGGGPETQYF	TRBV10-3	few	TRBJ2-5	15
CASSLGSTGASFAGVYEQFF	TRBV11-2	-	TRBJ2-1	20
CASSMGQYEQYF	TRBV5-1	many	TRBJ2-7	12
CASGIYGGYTF	TRBV6-5	-	TRBJ1-2	11
CASRYPSGGGEETQYF	TRBV5-1	many	TRBJ2-5	16
CASSGQVNSYNEQFF	TRBV6-1	few	TRBJ2-1	15
CAWSGTEKETQYF	TRBV30	-	TRBJ2-5	13
CASSSRPWGPDTQYF	TRBV7-2	few	TRBJ2-3	15
CASSPTVTEAFF	TRBV10-2	few	TRBJ1-1	12
CSARKSSGRQSSTDTQYF	TRBV20-1	-	TRBJ2-3	18
CATNRGTSNQPQHF	TRBV28	-	TRBJ1-5	14
CASSKETQYF	TRBV11-2	few	TRBJ2-5	10
CASSPVVGDSPLHF	TRBV5-1	few	TRBJ1-6	14
CASKPGTEWGNEQFF	TRBV28	few	TRBJ2-1	15
CASSLGSGTSTDTQYF	TRBV5-1	many	TRBJ2-3	16
CASSLDRGRIDTQYF	TRBV5-1	few	TRBJ2-3	15
CASSGGQGERKTQYF	TRBV5-1	-	TRBJ2-5	15
CASSSTGTGVNEQFF	TRBV5-1	-	TRBJ2-1	15
CASSGTVIPGDTQYF	TRBV2	few	TRBJ2-3	15
CASSHPGLGLNEQYF	TRBV7-8	-	TRBJ2-7	15
CSARGNMGDTQYF	TRBV20-1	few	TRBJ2-3	13
CASSPTMDRVTGANVLTF	TRBV5-1	-	TRBJ2-6	18
CASSPRPGLAGSSTYEQYF	TRBV12-3/TRBV12-4	-	TRBJ2-7	19
CASSHWDRGPQYSNQPQHF	TRBV14	-	TRBJ1-5	19
CASSHRDSKSQETQYF	TRBV7-2	few	TRBJ2-5	16
CSARQTSYEQYF	TRBV20-1	-	TRBJ2-7	12
CASSLVQQGAYEQYF	TRBV7-8	few	TRBJ2-7	15
CASSISGGHTDTQYF	TRBV5-4	-	TRBJ2-3	15
CASSRQGVETQYF	TRBV12-3/TRBV12-4	many	TRBJ2-5	13